This T cell receptor (beta chain) was recovered during a study of T cell responses to AZD1222 COVID-19 vaccine. The CDR3 has 17 amino acids. Germline V gene lookup returns CDR1 SGDLS and CDR2 YYNGEE. With 1 base removed from V and 1 base from J, the gap between germline ends came to 14 bases. A word on this clone: Its antigen is as yet unknown.

Overall study results and limits: Unmutated variant regions are reportedly targeted by nearly half of spike-specific TCRs. After two AZD1222 doses, spike-specific TCR breadth and depth rose versus day 0. Only a handful of AZD1222 recipients, more than five in all, had baseline seropositivity.

Using immunoSEQ multiplex PCR, the repertoire was profiled, and TCRdb retains in-frame clones only, with some absent. This sample has about 160,000 clones, with 85% to 95% found just once. The sequence came from an adult in good health. Sequenced here: peripheral blood, sampled on day 0 of AZD1222 vaccination. The chain carries TRBV9 and TRBJ2-2; unclear D gene. The CDR3 is CASSVLKERVNTGELFF. CDR3 DNA sequence: TGTGCCAGCAGCGTATTGAAGGAAAGGGTGAACACCGGGGAGCTGTTTTTT. The variable domain in full, completed from reference TRBV9 and TRBJ2-2, reads DSGVTQTPKHLITATGQRVTLRCSPRSGDLSVYWYQQSLDQGLQFLIQYYNGEERAKGNILERFSAQQFPDLHSELNLSSLELGDSALYFCASSVLKERVNTGELFFGEGSRLTVL.